The 4 T cell receptor beta chains below all came from one sample that was sequenced in a study of blood T cell repertoires in COVID-19. Data came from immunoSEQ multiplex PCR; TCRdb stores just in-frame clones and leaves some out. The repertoire has some 110,000 clones, more than 75% of them found once; the top ten carry around 5%. Sequenced input: peripheral blood. The receptors stem from a human donor in a cohort sampled during active COVID-19.

The CDR3 DNA reads TGTGCCAGCAGCCAAGATACAGGGTTCCACGAGCAGTACTTC. Its protein is CASSQDTGFHEQYF. The chain is built from TRBV3-1 (or the pseudogene TRBV3-2) and TRBJ2-7; a possible D gene is TRBD1 (6 bases). The germline V gene has CDR1 LGHDT and CDR2 YNNKEL (reference sequence). There are 14 residues in the CDR3. Trimming pared 0 bases from V and 5 bases from J, leaving 11 bases between.

The chain uses TRBV5-6 and TRBJ1-3, with D unresolved. The V end lost 2 bases, the J end lost 0 bases, and 9 bases lay between the germline ends. CDR3 length: 15 amino acids. Per germline, CDR1 SGHDT and CDR2 YYEEEE. CDR3 sequence (DNA): TGTGCCAGCAGCTTACCGCTAAGCTCTGGAAACACCATATATTTT. This gives the protein CASSLPLSSGNTIYF.

The rearrangement joins TRBV5-1 to TRBJ2-7, with 11 nucleotides matching TRBD1. V was pared by 3 bases and J by 7 bases, with 6 bases of the junction left unmatched. The CDR3 totals 14 residues. In germline, CDR1 is SGHRS, CDR2 YFSETQ. The CDR3 sequence: CASSSGQGAKEQYF. The CDR3 bases are TGCGCCAGCAGCTCCGGACAGGGGGCGAAGGAGCAGTACTTC.

The chain links TRBV19 to TRBJ1-4; the match to TRBD1 covers 7 bases. CDR3 length: 19 amino acids. CDR1 is LNHDA and CDR2 is SQIVND in the germline V gene (reference sequence). After removal of 5 bases from V and 4 bases from J, the junction contained 19 bases not matched to a gene. This chain's CDR3 is CASSALLGTARGSNEKLFF. DNA for the CDR3: TGTGCCAGTAGTGCTTTACTCGGGACAGCTCGAGGGAGTAATGAAAAACTGTTTTTT.